This T cell receptor beta chain is drawn from a study of blood T cell repertoires in COVID-19. Looking at the study overall: Material from acute and convalescent COVID-19 was sourced from the United States, Italy and Spain. T cells, B-cell-depleted T cells, or PBMCs supplied cDNA or gDNA.

Germline V gene sequence: CDR1 SGDLS, CDR2 YYNGEE. The ends were cut back, 4 bases at V and 4 bases at J, with 17 bases in the middle. The CDR3 is 15 residues long. The authors' processing: Nucleated cell number was recorded as an estimate derived from reference gene primer amplification. The method was immunoSEQ multiplex PCR; TCRdb's version includes in-frame clones alone and lacks a portion of them. That table gives V, J and clone size, and the DNA gave D and trimming. The table records some 120,000 clones, 70% to 90% of them present only once. The chain employs TRBV9 and TRBJ1-2; D possibly corresponds to TRBD1 (6 bases). The sequence was obtained from a man aged 30 to 45 with acute or convalescent COVID-19. The sequenced sample consisted of peripheral blood. CDR3 sequence: CASSSEGGVGYGYTF. The CDR3 DNA sequence: TGTGCCAGCAGCTCCGAGGGGGGGGTTGGCTATGGCTACACCTTC.